A selection of T cell receptor beta chains follows, all from one sample in a study of CD8 T cells in ankylosing spondylitis. TCRdb processed the 5' RACE reads anew with MiXCR; each CDR3 protein has one entry. Of under 300,000 distinct CDR3 sequences in the sample, over 8.5% were seen once. The material sequenced was blood, either unsorted or a sorted T cell fraction (not recorded which). Every receptor here comes from a male donor with ankylosing spondylitis or in good health (not recorded which). CDR3s include the opening cysteine and the closing phenylalanine or tryptophan. D genes are given only for firm matches. Not every row has a clone size; where given, it reads once, few, many or a size class.

D gene: NA
J gene: TRBJ1-5
clone size: many
V gene: TRBV28
CDR3 DNA: TGTGCCAGCAGTTTTCTTGATAATGGCAATCAGCCCCAGCATTTT
CDR3 protein: CASSFLDNGNQPQHF

D gene: NA
J gene: TRBJ2-7
clone size: many
V gene: TRBV7-3
CDR3 DNA: TGTGCCAGCAGCTATTACGGGGCGTCGACCTACGAGCAGTACTTC
CDR3 protein: CASSYYGASTYEQYF

D gene: TRBD2
J gene: TRBJ2-7
clone size: many
V gene: TRBV6-1
CDR3 DNA: TGTGCCAGCAATGGCCTCCTAGCGGGAGGACCCTACGAGCAGTACTTC
CDR3 protein: CASNGLLAGGPYEQYF

D gene: NA
J gene: TRBJ2-1
clone size: many
V gene: TRBV9
CDR3 DNA: TGTGCCAGCAGCTCAGGGGACTACCTCAATGAGCAGTTCTTC
CDR3 protein: CASSSGDYLNEQFF

D gene: TRBD2
J gene: TRBJ2-7
clone size: many
V gene: TRBV5-1
CDR3 DNA: TGCGCCAGCAGCTTGGAATTCTCTAGCGGGACTAGCTCCTACGAGCAGTACTTC
CDR3 protein: CASSLEFSSGTSSYEQYF

D gene: NA
J gene: TRBJ1-1
clone size: many
V gene: TRBV29-1
CDR3 DNA: TGCAGCGTTGGCTCCCGGCGAAATAAAGCTTTCTTT
CDR3 protein: CSVGSRRNKAFF

D gene: NA
J gene: TRBJ2-1
clone size: many
V gene: TRBV5-5
CDR3 DNA: TGTGCCAGCAGCTTGGGGCGGAACTCCTACAATGAGCAGTTCTTC
CDR3 protein: CASSLGRNSYNEQFF

D gene: TRBD2
J gene: TRBJ2-7
clone size: NA
V gene: TRBV27
CDR3 DNA: TGTGCCAGTGGGACTAGCGGAACAATCTACGAGCAGTACTTC
CDR3 protein: CASGTSGTIYEQYF

D gene: NA
J gene: TRBJ2-3
clone size: many
V gene: TRBV20-1
CDR3 DNA: TGCAGTGCCACCGCCGGCACAGATACGCAGTATTTT
CDR3 protein: CSATAGTDTQYF

D gene: NA
J gene: TRBJ1-3
clone size: NA
V gene: TRBV28
CDR3 DNA: TGTGCCAGCTCCTCCTCCTCTCGGGGCGGAAACACCATATATTTT
CDR3 protein: CASSSSSRGGNTIYF

D gene: NA
J gene: TRBJ2-3
clone size: many
V gene: TRBV29-1
CDR3 DNA: TGCAGCGTTGACCCTCAGGGGCAGGGCACAGATACGCAGTATTTT
CDR3 protein: CSVDPQGQGTDTQYF

D gene: NA
J gene: TRBJ2-4
clone size: NA
V gene: TRBV29-1
CDR3 DNA: TGCAGGGTTGGGGTAGGTGGTTTGTGGGCCAAAAACATTCAGTACTTC
CDR3 protein: CRVGVGGLWAKNIQYF

D gene: NA
J gene: TRBJ2-3
clone size: many
V gene: TRBV15
CDR3 DNA: TGTGCCACCAGCAGAGAAACGGCAGCGAGGGGTGGTACAGATACGCAGTATTTT
CDR3 protein: CATSRETAARGGTDTQYF

D gene: TRBD1
J gene: TRBJ1-1
clone size: many
V gene: TRBV5-1
CDR3 DNA: TGCGCCAGCAGCTTCGATACAGGGGATTGGACTGAAGCTTTCTTT
CDR3 protein: CASSFDTGDWTEAFF

D gene: NA
J gene: TRBJ2-7
clone size: many
V gene: TRBV7-7
CDR3 DNA: TGTGCCAGCAGCCTCGGGTCAGGCCTCTCCTACGAGCAGTACTTC
CDR3 protein: CASSLGSGLSYEQYF

D gene: NA
J gene: TRBJ1-1
clone size: many
V gene: TRBV20-1
CDR3 DNA: TGCTGTGCTAGGGAAGGGCGAGGGGTGCGGAACACTGAAGCTTTCTTT
CDR3 protein: CCAREGRGVRNTEAFF

D gene: TRBD1
J gene: TRBJ1-1
clone size: NA
V gene: TRBV20-1
CDR3 DNA: TGCAGTGCTAGCCCGGGACAGATGAACACTGAAGCTTTCTTT
CDR3 protein: CSASPGQMNTEAFF

D gene: TRBD1
J gene: TRBJ1-2
clone size: NA
V gene: TRBV7-9
CDR3 DNA: TGTGCCAGCAGCTTAGCACAGGGGGTCCGGTATGGCTACACCTTC
CDR3 protein: CASSLAQGVRYGYTF

D gene: TRBD1
J gene: TRBJ2-7
clone size: many
V gene: TRBV12-3/TRBV12-4
CDR3 DNA: TGTGCCAGCAGAGAGACAGGGGTTTGGGTGCAGTACTTC
CDR3 protein: CASRETGVWVQYF

D gene: NA
J gene: TRBJ2-2
clone size: NA
V gene: TRBV6-1
CDR3 DNA: TGTGCCAGCAGGGGCAGGACAGCCCACACCGGGGAGCTGTTTTTT
CDR3 protein: CASRGRTAHTGELFF

D gene: NA
J gene: TRBJ1-4
clone size: few
V gene: TRBV28
CDR3 DNA: TGTGCCAGCCGCTCCCCCCGGGGTTCCCGTGAAAAACTGTTTTTT
CDR3 protein: CASRSPRGSREKLFF

D gene: TRBD2
J gene: TRBJ2-1
clone size: many
V gene: TRBV29-1
CDR3 DNA: TGCAGCGTTCGACTAGCTAATGAGCAGTTCTTC
CDR3 protein: CSVRLANEQFF

D gene: NA
J gene: TRBJ1-1
clone size: NA
V gene: TRBV7-3
CDR3 DNA: TGTGCCAGCAGCTTGTCCTACGAGGGGACTGAAGCTTTCTTT
CDR3 protein: CASSLSYEGTEAFF

D gene: NA
J gene: TRBJ1-6
clone size: many
V gene: TRBV5-1
CDR3 DNA: TGCGCCAGCAGAATCTCCGGGCACTCCTATAATTCACCCCTCCACTTT
CDR3 protein: CASRISGHSYNSPLHF

D gene: NA
J gene: TRBJ2-5
clone size: many
V gene: TRBV5-1
CDR3 DNA: TGCGCCAGCTCCCTTCAAACCGGGACCCAGGGAGAGACCCAGTACTTC
CDR3 protein: CASSLQTGTQGETQYF

D gene: TRBD2
J gene: TRBJ2-1
clone size: NA
V gene: TRBV5-1
CDR3 DNA: TGCGCCAGCAGCTCGAGCGGGGTCTCCTACAATGAGCAGTTCTTC
CDR3 protein: CASSSSGVSYNEQFF

D gene: NA
J gene: TRBJ1-1
clone size: NA
V gene: TRBV6-1
CDR3 DNA: TGTGCCAGCAGCCGGGGGGTAGGATCCGAAGCTTTCTTT
CDR3 protein: CASSRGVGSEAFF

D gene: TRBD2
J gene: TRBJ2-7
clone size: NA
V gene: TRBV11-2
CDR3 DNA: TGTGCCAGCAACCCTAGCGGGAGCGGGAACGAGCAGTACTTC
CDR3 protein: CASNPSGSGNEQYF

D gene: NA
J gene: TRBJ1-6
clone size: many
V gene: TRBV6-6
CDR3 DNA: TGTGCCAGCAGTACCCGGGGCCCAGTGGCCCTCCACTTT
CDR3 protein: CASSTRGPVALHF

D gene: TRBD2
J gene: TRBJ2-7
clone size: many
V gene: TRBV5-1
CDR3 DNA: TGCGCCAGCAGCTCTGGACTAGCCCGTGACTACGAGCAGTACTTC
CDR3 protein: CASSSGLARDYEQYF

D gene: TRBD1
J gene: TRBJ1-2
clone size: many
V gene: TRBV18
CDR3 DNA: TGTGCCAGCTCACCCGGGACAGGGGGCGCTAACTATGGCTACACCTTC
CDR3 protein: CASSPGTGGANYGYTF

D gene: NA
J gene: TRBJ2-7
clone size: many
V gene: TRBV5-1
CDR3 DNA: TGCGCCAGCAGCCTAGGGGTGGCGGGACTCTACGAGCAGTACTTC
CDR3 protein: CASSLGVAGLYEQYF

D gene: NA
J gene: TRBJ1-1
clone size: few
V gene: TRBV27
CDR3 DNA: TGTGCCAGCAGTTTACCAGGGAGCGCGGAAGCTTTCTTT
CDR3 protein: CASSLPGSAEAFF

D gene: TRBD1
J gene: TRBJ2-5
clone size: NA
V gene: TRBV28
CDR3 DNA: TGTGCCAGCAGTGGACAGGGAGCGACCCAGTACTTC
CDR3 protein: CASSGQGATQYF

D gene: NA
J gene: TRBJ1-5
clone size: many
V gene: TRBV4-1
CDR3 DNA: TGCGCCAGCAGCCAAGACTACCGTCAGCCCCAGCATTTT
CDR3 protein: CASSQDYRQPQHF

D gene: TRBD2
J gene: TRBJ2-2
clone size: NA
V gene: TRBV20-1
CDR3 DNA: TGCAGTGCTAGGAGAGCGGGAGGGTTGAACACCGGGGAGCTGTTTTTT
CDR3 protein: CSARRAGGLNTGELFF

D gene: TRBD1
J gene: TRBJ1-5
clone size: many
V gene: TRBV4-2
CDR3 DNA: TGTGCCAGCAGCCAGGAGACAGGGGTAGACAATCAGCCCCAGCATTTT
CDR3 protein: CASSQETGVDNQPQHF

D gene: TRBD1
J gene: TRBJ1-1
clone size: NA
V gene: TRBV20-1
CDR3 DNA: TGCAGTGCTAGAAAGACAGGGAGTCGCACTGAAGCTTTCTTT
CDR3 protein: CSARKTGSRTEAFF

D gene: NA
J gene: TRBJ2-5
clone size: NA
V gene: TRBV18
CDR3 DNA: TGTGCCAGCTCACCAGGGTTTAGGGAGACCCAGTACTTC
CDR3 protein: CASSPGFRETQYF

D gene: NA
J gene: TRBJ2-5
clone size: few
V gene: TRBV7-8
CDR3 DNA: TGTGCCAGCAGCAGACACCGTGGGGCTCAAGAGACCCAGTACTTC
CDR3 protein: CASSRHRGAQETQYF

D gene: NA
J gene: TRBJ2-7
clone size: many
V gene: TRBV28
CDR3 DNA: TGTGCCAGCAGTTTATTCGTGGGACCGGTACTAGTGGAGCAGTACTTC
CDR3 protein: CASSLFVGPVLVEQYF